A selection of T cell receptor beta chains follows, all from one sample in a study of cytomegalovirus exposure and HLA in healthy donors. Only in-frame clones appear in the TCRdb table, and some are missing; sequencing was by immunoSEQ multiplex PCR. This table lists over 80,000 clones. The sequenced sample was PBMCs. The receptors shown here come from a girl aged 5-17 years in good health and CMV-seropositive. Each CDR3 is given with its conserved first and last residue. D genes are given only for firm matches. Not all rows give a size; the values are once, few, many and, for expanded clones, a class.

>TRBD1|TRBV6-6|TRBJ2-7|.
TGTGCCAGCAGCGAGACAGGGGAAGGGACCTACGAGCAGTACTTC
CASSETGEGTYEQYF
>TRBD1|TRBV2|TRBJ1-1|.
TGTGCCAGCAGTAGATCCGGGGCCAGGGGGACTGAAGCTTTCTTT
CASSRSGARGTEAFF
>TRBD2|TRBV7-2|TRBJ2-3|.
TGTGCCAGCAGCCTACCAGAAGCGGGGGGCACAGATACGCAGTATTTT
CASSLPEAGGTDTQYF
>.|TRBV5-6|TRBJ1-5|.
TGTGCCAGCAGCTTTTCTAACAATCAGCCCCAGCATTTT
CASSFSNNQPQHF
>TRBD1|TRBV5-1|TRBJ2-2|.
TGCGCCAGCAGTCTAAAGGACAGGGGTGGTATTAACACCGGGGAGCTGTTTTTT
CASSLKDRGGINTGELFF
>.|TRBV28|TRBJ2-5|.
TGTGCCAGCTCGTCGGAGGAGACCCAGTACTTC
CASSSEETQYF
>.|TRBV19|TRBJ1-1|.
TGTGCCAGTAGCGGGGTGGGAGGGATGAGGCCTTTCTTT
CASSGVGGMRPFF
>.|TRBV5-1|TRBJ2-5|.
TGCGCCAGCAGCTCAACCGGGACAACTCAACAAGAGACCCAGTACTTC
CASSSTGTTQQETQYF
>.|TRBV7-2|TRBJ2-5|.
TGTGCCAGCAGCTTAGTAGGAGGGCAAGAGACCCAGTACTTC
CASSLVGGQETQYF
>.|TRBV19|TRBJ2-5|.
TGTGCCAGTAGTATCCTTTTGGGGCTCCAAGAGACCCAGTACTTC
CASSILLGLQETQYF
>.|TRBV7-2|TRBJ2-1|.
TGTGCCAGCAGCCTGAGCTCCTACAATGAGCAGTTCTTC
CASSLSSYNEQFF
>TRBD1|TRBV6-1|TRBJ2-7|.
TGTGCCAGCAGTGGCCGTCCGGGACAGCAAATCTTTGCCTACGAGCAGTACTTC
CASSGRPGQQIFAYEQYF
>.|TRBV18|TRBJ1-3|.
TGTGCCAGCTCACAGAGCTCTGGAAACACCATATATTTT
CASSQSSGNTIYF
>.|TRBV4-1|TRBJ1-1|.
TGCGCCAGCAGCCTCGACCCTGGGCCCACCTCGGCAGTGAACACTGAAGCTTTCTTT
CASSLDPGPTSAVNTEAFF
>.|TRBV5-4|TRBJ1-1|.
TGTGCCAGCAGCTTGGGTCAGGCCATAGGAGGCACTGAAGCTTTCTTT
CASSLGQAIGGTEAFF
>.|TRBV7-6|TRBJ2-3|.
TGTGCCAGCAGCTTAGGAGGAGAAAAAACAGATACGCAGTATTTT
CASSLGGEKTDTQYF
>TRBD2|TRBV4-1|TRBJ2-3|.
TGCGCCGGCAGCCAACCGCTAGCGGGGGTTGAAGATACGCAGTATTTT
CAGSQPLAGVEDTQYF
>.|TRBV30|TRBJ1-1|.
TGTGCCTGGAGTGTACCGCCCTGGGGAGGGAGCACTGAAGATTTCTTT
CAWSVPPWGGSTEDFF
>.|TRBV29-1|TRBJ1-1|.
TGCAGCGTTTCTGTCCGGGGACCGGGGGCTGAAGCTTTCTTT
CSVSVRGPGAEAFF
>.|TRBV5-4|TRBJ1-2|.
TGTGCCAGCAGCCCTCAGTTTGGTAACTATGGCTACACCTTC
CASSPQFGNYGYTF
>TRBD1|TRBV4-3|TRBJ1-2|.
TGCGCCAGCAGCCAAGATCTCCGGACAGGAGATAACTATGGCTACACCTTC
CASSQDLRTGDNYGYTF
>.|TRBV9|TRBJ2-7|.
TGTGCCAGCAGCGTAGGTGCTAGCTCCTACGAGCAGTACTTC
CASSVGASSYEQYF
>TRBD1|TRBV7-3|TRBJ2-1|.
TGTGCCAGCAGCAGCACAGGGGGCGGCTACAATGAGCAGTTCTTC
CASSSTGGGYNEQFF
>.|TRBV2|TRBJ2-1|.
TGTGCCAACCAACCGGGACTTAAGCGCAATGAGCAGTTCTTC
CANQPGLKRNEQFF
>TRBD1|TRBV7-9|TRBJ1-5|.
TGTGCCAGCAGCGGGACAGGGGACCAGCCCCAGCATTTT
CASSGTGDQPQHF
>TRBD2|TRBV7-6|TRBJ2-1|.
TGTGCCAGCAGCTTAGCGGCGGTAGCGGGGGGGCAAAACAATGAGCAGTTCTTC
CASSLAAVAGGQNNEQFF
>TRBD1|TRBV13|TRBJ1-2|.
TGTGCCAGCAGTACCTTGGGACAGGGTTACACCTTC
CASSTLGQGYTF
>.|TRBV4-3|TRBJ2-3|.
TGCGCCAGCAGCCAAGTAGCCTTCGGAGATACGCAGTATTTT
CASSQVAFGDTQYF
>TRBD1|TRBV14|TRBJ1-2|.
TGTGCCAGCAGCCAAGTGGAGGGGGCGGATGGCTACACCTTC
CASSQVEGADGYTF
>TRBD1|TRBV25-1|TRBJ2-7|.
TGTGCCAGCAGTGGCCCTCCCGGGACAGGGAGGCACGAGCAGTACTTC
CASSGPPGTGRHEQYF
>.|TRBV2|TRBJ2-1|.
TGTGCCAGCGACATACCGGGGAGATACAATGAGCAGTTCTTC
CASDIPGRYNEQFF
>.|TRBV7-6|TRBJ1-5|.
TGTGCCAGCAGCTCCGAAGAAGCTCAGCCCCAGCATTTT
CASSSEEAQPQHF
>TRBD1|TRBV13|TRBJ1-3|.
TGTGCCAGCAGCCCCCGACAGGGGAGAAACACCATATATTTT
CASSPRQGRNTIYF
>TRBD2|TRBV9|TRBJ2-2|.
TGTGCCAGCAGCGTATTAAGCGGGGACCTAGCCGGGGAGCTGTTTTTT
CASSVLSGDLAGELFF
>.|TRBV4-1|TRBJ2-3|.
TGCGCCAGCTCTAAATCAGAGGGCACAGATACGCAGTATTTT
CASSKSEGTDTQYF
>.|TRBV28|TRBJ2-2|.
TGTGCCAGCAGTCAAGCGGAGTCCGGGGAGCTGTTTTTT
CASSQAESGELFF
>TRBD1|TRBV28|TRBJ2-7|.
TGTGCCAGCAGCAGAGGGGGGACAGGGGCCTACGAGCAGTACTTC
CASSRGGTGAYEQYF
>TRBD1|TRBV4-3|TRBJ1-3|.
TGCGCCAGCAGCCAAGGATGGCAGGGGGCCATGAACACCATATATTTT
CASSQGWQGAMNTIYF
>TRBD1|TRBV19|TRBJ1-1|.
TGTGCCAGTAGTCGTGGACAGGAGGCCCGCGACACTGAAGCTTTCTTT
CASSRGQEARDTEAFF
>.|TRBV7-6|TRBJ1-2|.
TGTGCCAGCAGCCCCCCTAGGGGCGATGGCTACACCTTC
CASSPPRGDGYTF
>TRBD1|TRBV27|TRBJ2-2|.
TGTGCCAGCAGTGGACAGGGTGACACCGGGGAGCTGTTTTTT
CASSGQGDTGELFF
>.|TRBV4-1|TRBJ2-5|.
TGCGCCAGCAGCCAACAAAGAGAAGAGACCCAGTACTTC
CASSQQREETQYF
>.|TRBV4-3|TRBJ2-1|.
TGCGCCAGCAGCCAAGGTGGACTTCTCTACAATGAGCAGTTCTTC
CASSQGGLLYNEQFF
>.|TRBV7-2|TRBJ2-7|.
TGTGCCAGCAGCCTTCAGACGCACCGGGTCGAATACTACGAGCAGTACTTC
CASSLQTHRVEYYEQYF
>TRBD1|TRBV5-6|TRBJ1-2|.
TGTGCCAGCAGCTCTGGGACAGCTTCGTATGGCTACACCTTC
CASSSGTASYGYTF
>.|TRBV13|TRBJ1-6|.
TGTGCCAGCAGCCTCCTAGGTGGGGGGGGGATTGGGGGTTCACCCCTCCACTTT
CASSLLGGGGIGGSPLHF
>.|TRBV6-4|TRBJ1-1|medium-sized
TGTGCCAGCAGTACACGACATTCCACTGAAGCTTTCTTT
CASSTRHSTEAFF
>.|TRBV7-2|TRBJ2-7|.
TGTGCCAGCAGCTTAGGCCCAGAATACGAGCAGTACTTC
CASSLGPEYEQYF
>.|TRBV11-2|TRBJ1-1|.
TGTGCCAGCAGCTTACGTGAAAGGGGATACACTGAAGCTTTCTTT
CASSLRERGYTEAFF
>TRBD1|TRBV4-2|TRBJ1-1|.
TGTGCCAGCAGCCCAGCCGGGACAGGGGGCTCGTACACTGAAGCTTTCTTT
CASSPAGTGGSYTEAFF
>.|TRBV29-1|TRBJ1-2|.
TGCAGCGTTGACCCGTCGGGTTTGGGTGGCTACACCTTC
CSVDPSGLGGYTF
>.|TRBV9|TRBJ1-6|.
TGTGCCAGCAGCCCCCGACAGGCCAATTCACCCCTCCACTTT
CASSPRQANSPLHF
>.|TRBV15|TRBJ1-5|.
TGTGCCACCAGCCCCGGAGGAGGTCACAATCAGCCCCAGCATTTT
CATSPGGGHNQPQHF
>.|TRBV6-1|TRBJ2-5|.
TGTGCCAGCAGTGAATCATTCCAAGAGACCCAGTACTTC
CASSESFQETQYF
>.|TRBV6-5|TRBJ2-2|.
TGTGCCAGCAGAGCACGGGGGACCGGGGAGCTGTTTTTT
CASRARGTGELFF
>.|TRBV5-4|TRBJ2-2|.
TGTGCCAGCAGCTTGCTCGGGGAGCTGTTTTTT
CASSLLGELFF
>.|TRBV5-1|TRBJ1-4|.
TGCGCCAGCAGCTTACAGGGCTATAATGAAAAACTGTTTTTT
CASSLQGYNEKLFF